Below, 8 T cell receptor beta chains from the same sample are listed, as sequenced in a study of T cell responses to AZD1222 COVID-19 vaccine (dated by TCRdb to the early 2020s). Receptor amplification or capture employed the immunoSEQ multiplex PCR assay. TCRdb mirrors the immuneACCESS table, restricted to in-frame sequences. Some clones are absent from its copies; in checked studies, under half trace to an unresolved V gene, and the reason for the others is unknown. Present in this sample are fewer than 140,000 clones, about 90% of which were seen just once. 8% of the sample rests with the top ten. The sample's time point, from its label and the paper: about 28 days (+/-7) after the second vaccine dose. Here the sequenced sample was peripheral blood, taken 28 days after the second AZD1222 dose. These receptors all stem from an adult who received the AZD1222 COVID-19 vaccine.

The CDR3 DNA reads TGTGCCAGCACCCTCGGGGGCTCTGGGGCCAACGTCCTGACTTTC. Amino acids: CASTLGGSGANVLTF. V gene TRBV7-2 combines with J gene TRBJ2-6; D possibly corresponds to TRBD2 (6 bases). This CDR3 region has 15 residues. Germline lookup yields CDR1 SGHTA and CDR2 FQGNSA. Trimming left V 7 bases short and J 0 bases short, with 10 bases between.

V usage is TRBV27 and J usage is TRBJ2-7; 11 nucleotides line up with TRBD1. The germline CDR1 and CDR2 sequences are MNHEY and SMNVEV (reference sequence). V shed 4 bases and J 7 bases; nucleotides not matched to a gene: 3. This CDR3 has 13 amino acids. The CDR3 DNA reads TGTGCCAGCAGTTCGGACAGGGGGCATGAGCAGTACTTC. Encoded protein: CASSSDRGHEQYF.

The V call is TRBV27, the J call TRBJ2-2; 7 bases are a match to TRBD1. The CDR3 spans 15 residues. The ends lost 10 bases at V and 3 bases at J; junction bases unmatched: 11. Germline V gene sequence: CDR1 MNHEY, CDR2 SMNVEV (reference sequence). CDR3 sequence reads: CATSDRRIHTGELFF. The CDR3 region has the DNA TGTGCCACTTCGGACAGGCGAATCCACACCGGGGAGCTGTTTTTT.

The rearrangement links TRBV7-9 to TRBJ1-1; D possibly corresponds to TRBD1 (5 bases). V was trimmed by 5 bases and J by 7 bases, leaving 17 bases between them. This CDR3 is built from 14 residues. Per the germline V gene, CDR1 is SEHNR and CDR2 is FQNEAQ (reference sequence). The CDR3 sequence is CASSLTEGKGEAFF. The DNA of the CDR3 is TGTGCCAGCAGCCTTACTGAGGGGAAAGGTGAAGCTTTCTTT. The complete variable domain, with remaining parts taken from reference TRBV7-9 and TRBJ1-1, reads DTGVSQNPRHKITKRGQNVTFRCDPISEHNRLYWYRQTLGQGPEFLTYFQNEAQLEKSRLLSDRFSAERPKGSFSTLEIQRTEQGDSAMYLCASSLTEGKGEAFFGQGTRLTVV.

The genes are TRBV7-2 and TRBJ1-3; tentative D call: TRBD1 (5 bases). CDR1 and CDR2 from the germline V gene are SGHTA and FQGNSA. The CDR3 length is 14 residues. With 4 bases removed from V and 4 bases from J, the gap between germline ends came to 11 bases. Written as DNA, the CDR3 is TGTGCCAGCAGCTCAAGGGGAGCGGGAAACACCATATATTTT. As protein: CASSSRGAGNTIYF.

V gene TRBV7-8 combines with J gene TRBJ1-4, with a tentative D call TRBD1 (5 bases). Per germline, CDR1 SGHVS and CDR2 FQNEAQ. The CDR3 is 14 residues long. The V end was cut by 1 base, the J end by 8 bases, with 11 bases between. The CDR3 coding sequence is TGTGCCAGCAGCTTAGGCGGGGGTAGAGAAAAACTGTTTTTT. Translation gives CASSLGGGREKLFF.

The chain links TRBV3-1 (or the pseudogene TRBV3-2) to TRBJ2-2; a possible D gene is TRBD2 (6 bases). Germline V gene sequence: CDR1 LGHDT, CDR2 YNNKEL (reference sequence). The V end lost 1 base, the J end lost 3 bases, and 9 bases lay between the germline ends. The CDR3 contains 15 residues. Here the CDR3 DNA reads TGTGCCAGCAGCCAAGGGGGACTGGACACCGGGGAGCTGTTTTTT. This gives the protein CASSQGGLDTGELFF.

The rearrangement links TRBV19 to TRBJ1-5; 8 positions agree with TRBD1. Germline lookup yields CDR1 LNHDA and CDR2 SQIVND (reference sequence). The CDR3 is 15 amino acids. The V segment lost 5 bases and the J segment 2 bases; nucleotides outside the gene matches: 5. The CDR3 region has the DNA TGTGCCAGTAGTGGACAGGGTTCGGGCAATCAGCCCCAGCATTTT. Protein: CASSGQGSGNQPQHF.